This entry lists 32 T cell receptor beta chains sequenced from one sample in a study of shared clonotypes between healthy human individuals. Assay used: immunoSEQ multiplex PCR; TCRdb lists only in-frame clones, some missing. The data show 450,000 or so clones, approximately 77% seen once. The sequenced sample was PBMCs. These receptor sequences come from a woman aged 35 to 49 in good health. Some clones in this sample may be carry-over from other donors' samples.

Note on this clone: A read error is the likely source, as a far larger clone sits one nucleotide away. This rearrangement joins TRBV6-5 to TRBJ1-1; D unclear. Looked up from germline, CDR1 is MNHEY and CDR2 is SVGAGI. This CDR3 is built from 12 residues. Trimming removed 8 bases from V and 1 base from J, with 8 bases in between. The CDR3 protein is CASSLWNTEAFF. CDR3 nucleotides: TGTGCCAGCTCTTTGTGGAACACTGAAGCTTTCTTT.

The chain combines TRBV27 with TRBJ1-1; no reliable D call. V dropped 6 bases and J dropped 3 bases, with 14 bases sitting between them. In germline, CDR1 is MNHEY, CDR2 SMNVEV (reference sequence). CDR3 length: 14 residues. The CDR3 reads CASRNRFEDTEAFF. The CDR3 DNA follows: TGTGCCAGCAGGAACAGATTTGAGGACACTGAAGCTTTCTTT.

J is TRBJ2-7 and V is TRBV4-1; no clear D. Per the germline V gene, CDR1 is MGHRA and CDR2 is YSYEKL. Deletions cut 0 bases from V and 0 bases from J, with 9 bases between. The CDR3 loop spans 15 amino acids. This CDR3 reads CASSQEKTGSYEQYF. The CDR3 region has the DNA TGCGCCAGCAGCCAAGAGAAAACCGGCTCCTACGAGCAGTACTTC.

The chain combines TRBV9 with TRBJ1-5; D possibly corresponds to TRBD1 (6 bases). The CDR3 loop spans 16 amino acids. Germline CDR1 SGDLS, CDR2 YYNGEE. V was trimmed by 0 bases and J by 3 bases, leaving 13 bases between them. DNA for the CDR3: TGTGCCAGCAGCGTAGATCCGGGGGGCCCCAATCAGCCCCAGCATTTT. Translated, it gives CASSVDPGGPNQPQHF.

The chain is built from TRBV2 and TRBJ2-1; the D is unclear. Trimming took 4 bases from V and 4 from J, leaving 14 bases between them. Germline V CDR1 and CDR2: SNHLY, FYNNEI. CDR3 size: 15 residues. This CDR3 is CASSAGVGRYNEQFF. CDR3 sequence (DNA): TGTGCCAGCAGTGCCGGAGTTGGTCGATACAATGAGCAGTTCTTC.

V gene TRBV9 combines with J gene TRBJ2-3; the match to TRBD2 covers 9 bases. Germline loops: CDR1 SGDLS, CDR2 YYNGEE. V trimming: 1 base; J trimming: 7 bases; junction bases outside the gene matches: 1. The CDR3 is made up of 13 amino acids. CDR3 region: CASSVPSGNTQYF. As DNA, the CDR3 is TGTGCCAGCAGCGTACCTAGCGGGAATACGCAGTATTTT.

DNA of the CDR3: TGTGCCACCAGCAGTGGACTGCCAACTAATGAAAAACTGTTTTTT. Protein product: CATSSGLPTNEKLFF. The chain is built from TRBV15 and TRBJ1-4; no firm D call. The V gene's germline CDR1 is LNHNV and CDR2 YYDKDF (reference sequence). V lost 3 bases, J lost 0 bases, and 8 bases lay in between. The CDR3 sequence is 15 residues long.

This clone was seen a single time. The chain is built from TRBV19 and TRBJ1-1; perhaps TRBD1 as D (5 bases). Trimming removed 9 bases at V and 5 bases at J, with 19 bases between. The CDR3 runs 14 residues. Germline V lookup: CDR1 LNHDA, CDR2 SQIVND (reference sequence). The CDR3 loop is CASAQDRSLTEAFF. The CDR3 DNA reads TGTGCCAGCGCACAGGATCGGAGTTTGACTGAAGCTTTCTTT.

This clone has at least ten counts. The chain has TRBV11-2 and TRBJ2-2, with D perhaps TRBD2 (7 bases). Per the germline V gene, CDR1 is SGHAT and CDR2 is FQNNGV. The CDR3 has 14 amino acids. Trimming shortened V by 4 bases and J by 6 bases, and 12 bases separated the two germline ends. The CDR3 nucleotides are TGTGCCAGCAGCTCCCAAGGGGGGGCCGGGGAGCTGTTTTTT. Its translation is CASSSQGGAGELFF.

This clone was observed a single time. The chain couples TRBV11-1 to TRBJ1-1; D is uncertain. Germline V CDR1 and CDR2: SGHAT, FQDESV (reference sequence). This CDR3 region has 15 residues. Trimming removed 4 bases at V and 1 base at J, with 13 bases between. CDR3 coding DNA: TGTGCCAGCAGCTCCAGGTACAGCAAGAACACTGAAGCTTTCTTT. This codes for CASSSRYSKNTEAFF.

The chain links TRBV2 to TRBJ1-2; TRBD1 aligns across 7 bases. Germline lookup yields CDR1 SNHLY and CDR2 FYNNEI. J lost 4 bases, V lost 5 bases, and 10 bases had no gene match. The length of the CDR3 is 15 residues. CDR3 nucleotides: TGTGCCAGCAGTCCTTCGGGAGGGGGCGCCTATGGCTACACCTTC. This codes for CASSPSGGGAYGYTF.

This chain links TRBV28 with TRBJ2-1, with D tentatively TRBD1 or TRBD2 (6 bases each). The CDR3 runs to 20 residues. Germline V gene lookup returns CDR1 MDHEN and CDR2 SYDVKM. Trimming left V 5 bases short and J 3 bases short, with 29 bases between. The CDR3 region has the DNA TGTGCCAGCAGTCCCTCCTCTGGGGGGCCCCCCCTACACGGCTACAATGAGCAGTTCTTC. Encoded protein: CASSPSSGGPPLHGYNEQFF. Supplemented by reference TRBV28 and TRBJ2-1, the full variable domain reads DVKVTQSSRYLVKRTGEKVFLECVQDMDHENMFWYRQDPGLGLRLIYFSYDVKMKEKGDIPEGYSVSREKKERFSLILESASTNQTSMYLCASSPSSGGPPLHGYNEQFFGPGTRLTVL.

A word on this clone: Other DNA sequences from this sample encode an identical CDR3 as well. The genes are TRBV5-5 and TRBJ1-5, with D perhaps matching TRBD1 (5 bases). CDR3 length equals 14 residues. V lost 4 bases to trimming and J lost 6 bases, with 14 bases between them. Germline V gene lookup returns CDR1 SGHKS and CDR2 YYEKEE (reference sequence). CDR3 nucleotide sequence: TGTGCCAGCAGCCCAGACAGTCAGGGTCAGCCCCAGCATTTT. This sequence encodes CASSPDSQGQPQHF.

This clone was found a few times. The chain employs TRBV7-9 and TRBJ1-1, with a possible D match to TRBD1 (5 bases). CDR1 is SEHNR, CDR2 FQNEAQ, per germline (reference sequence). The V end lost 5 bases, the J end lost 7 bases, and 11 bases lay between the germline ends. The CDR3 extends over 12 amino acids. In DNA form, the CDR3 reads TGTGCCAGCAGCATAAACAGGTGTGAAGCTTTCTTT. It yields the protein CASSINRCEAFF.

The chain is built from TRBV9 and TRBJ2-5, with D hard to call. The germline CDR1 and CDR2 sequences are SGDLS and YYNGEE. The CDR3 spans 13 residues. Trimming cost V 6 bases and J 5 bases, with 14 bases left between them. DNA of the CDR3: TGTGCCAGCAACCGTTTCCCGGATGAGACCCAGTACTTC. The encoded protein is CASNRFPDETQYF.

This clone came up a few times. The chain recombines TRBV9 with TRBJ2-7; no clear D gene. CDR1 is SGDLS, CDR2 YYNGEE, per germline. The CDR3 is 13 residues long. V was clipped by 0 bases and J by 4 bases, with 8 bases between them. CDR3 DNA sequence: TGTGCCAGCAGCGTAGCTCTAGGTTACGAGCAGTACTTC. This encodes CASSVALGYEQYF.

The chain has TRBV18 and TRBJ2-1; TRBD2 aligns across 11 bases. The germline gives CDR1 KGHSH, CDR2 LQKENI. The ends lost 3 bases at V and 6 bases at J; junction bases unmatched: 4. The CDR3 is 15 residues long. The CDR3 bases are TGTGCCAGCTCACCTTCCGGGACTAGCGGCAATGAGCAGTTCTTC. Its translation: CASSPSGTSGNEQFF.

The chain uses TRBV9 and TRBJ2-7; D possibly matches TRBD1 or TRBD2 (7 bases each). Germline CDR1 is SGDLS and CDR2 is YYNGEE. The CDR3 contains 17 residues. The V gene lost 4 bases and the J gene lost 7 bases, with 27 bases spanning the gap. CDR3 amino acids: CASSPRPQGRGTGEQYF. The CDR3 nucleotides read TGTGCCAGCAGCCCCCGACCACAGGGGAGGGGAACGGGGGAGCAGTACTTC.

J is TRBJ2-7 and V is TRBV28, with TRBD1 matching over 8 bases. Germline V gives CDR1 MDHEN, CDR2 SYDVKM. The length of the CDR3 is 16 residues. V shed 5 bases, J shed 2 bases, and the junction held 11 bases outside the gene matches. This CDR3 is CASSTGTGDRPYEQYF. The DNA of the CDR3 is TGTGCCAGCAGTACAGGGACAGGCGACCGGCCCTACGAGCAGTACTTC.

This clone was found once. The V gene is TRBV27, the J gene TRBJ1-1; possibly TRBD1 for D (5 bases). This CDR3 region has 15 residues. Germline V CDR1 and CDR2: MNHEY, SMNVEV (reference sequence). Trimming removed 6 bases at V and 4 bases at J, with 18 bases between. CDR3 in DNA: TGTGCCAGCAGAGAACGGGGCAGATGGTTCACTGAAGCTTTCTTT. Translating it yields CASRERGRWFTEAFF.

This chain joins TRBV7-2 and TRBJ1-2, with D perhaps TRBD1 (6 bases). Trimming pared 3 bases from V and 13 bases from J, leaving 21 bases between. Germline CDR1 and CDR2: SGHTA and FQGNSA. The CDR3 has 14 residues. CDR3 loop: CASSLGRGGRAFTF. Here the CDR3 DNA reads TGTGCCAGCAGCTTGGGCAGAGGGGGACGGGCGTTCACCTTC.

This clone appeared a few times. V usage is TRBV6-1 and J usage is TRBJ2-7, with 9 nucleotides matching TRBD2. This CDR3 has 16 amino acids. The V and J ends lost 3 bases and 6 bases, in that order; junction bases with no gene match: 12. The germline V gene encodes CDR1 MNHNS and CDR2 SASEGT. The CDR3 sequence is CASSDLAGTGGGEQYF. As DNA, the CDR3 is TGTGCCAGCAGTGATCTAGCGGGGACGGGAGGGGGCGAGCAGTACTTC.

The V gene is TRBV25-1, the J gene TRBJ1-3; unclear D gene. CDR3 length: 14 residues. In germline, CDR1 is MGHDK, CDR2 SYGVNS. With 5 bases removed from V and 4 bases from J, the gap between germline ends came to 12 bases. The CDR3 nucleotides are TGTGCCAGCAGTCCAGACCTGGCGGGAAACACCATATATTTT. Protein: CASSPDLAGNTIYF.

This clone was seen a few times. The chain links TRBV7-3 to TRBJ2-1, with 12 bases identical to TRBD2. The length of the CDR3 is 17 residues. The V gene end was trimmed by 2 bases and the J gene end by 8 bases; junction bases not matched to a gene: 10. Germline values: CDR1 SGHTA, CDR2 FQGTGA. The CDR3 loop reads CASSLGTGLAGNYEQFF. The CDR3 coding sequence is TGTGCCAGCAGCTTAGGCACGGGACTAGCGGGTAATTATGAGCAGTTCTTC.

This chain uses TRBV6-6 with TRBJ2-3; D is tentatively TRBD1 or TRBD2 (5 bases each). Per germline, CDR1 MNHNY and CDR2 SVGAGI (reference sequence). The CDR3 is made up of 15 amino acids. The V end was cut by 0 bases, the J end by 9 bases, with 16 bases between. CDR3 coding DNA: TGTGCCAGCAGTTACTCGGGGCCTTCTAGCCGAACGCAGTATTTT. This codes for CASSYSGPSSRTQYF.

The J gene is TRBJ2-1, the V gene TRBV6-4, with 13 bases fitting TRBD2. J was trimmed by 8 bases and V by 6 bases; bases with no gene match: 7. The germline V gene encodes CDR1 MRHNA and CDR2 SNTAGT. The CDR3 is 15 residues long. CDR3 sequence: CASRRGLAGRDEQFF. In nucleotides, the CDR3 is TGTGCCAGCAGGAGGGGACTAGCGGGAAGGGATGAGCAGTTCTTC.

The genes are TRBV29-1 and TRBJ2-3; D is unresolved. This CDR3 comprises 12 residues. Germline V gene data show CDR1 as SQVTM and CDR2 as ANQGSEA. The V and J ends lost 1 base and 7 bases respectively, with 9 bases between them. The CDR3 reads CSVEVWANTQYF. Here the CDR3 DNA reads TGCAGCGTTGAAGTCTGGGCGAATACGCAGTATTTT.

The V gene is TRBV11-2, the J gene TRBJ2-4; 7 bases map to TRBD1. Looked up from germline, CDR1 is SGHAT and CDR2 is FQNNGV. The ends lost 5 bases at V and 1 base at J; junction bases unmatched: 8. The CDR3 consists of 16 residues. The CDR3 spells CASSPRTGLAKNIQYF. CDR3 bases: TGTGCCAGCAGCCCCCGGACAGGCTTGGCCAAAAACATTCAGTACTTC.

This CDR3 is CASSLVGGMETQYF. CDR3 DNA: TGCGCCAGCAGCTTGGTAGGGGGAATGGAGACCCAGTACTTC. This rearrangement joins TRBV5-1 to TRBJ2-5, with a tentative D call TRBD1 (6 bases). The CDR3 runs 14 residues. Trimming removed 0 bases from V and 5 bases from J, with 11 bases in between. The germline gives CDR1 SGHRS, CDR2 YFSETQ.

The V call is TRBV2, the J call TRBJ1-2, with D perhaps matching TRBD1 (6 bases). Deletions cut 6 bases from V and 7 bases from J, with 18 bases between. Germline values: CDR1 SNHLY, CDR2 FYNNEI. This CDR3 region has 14 residues. Here the CDR3 reads CASRNQGTTAGYTF. DNA of the CDR3: TGTGCCAGCAGAAACCAGGGGACAACAGCTGGCTACACCTTC.

The chain has TRBV10-3 and TRBJ2-7; 12 nucleotides line up with TRBD2. The CDR3 has 13 amino acids. CDR1 is ENHRY and CDR2 is SYGVKD in the germline V gene. J lost 2 bases, V lost 8 bases, and 1 base had no gene match. This chain's CDR3 is CAIRLAGAYEQYF. In DNA, the CDR3 is TGTGCCATCCGACTAGCGGGAGCCTACGAGCAGTACTTC.

This sequence joins TRBV27 and TRBJ2-7, with TRBD1 as a possible D gene (6 bases). Trimming removed 6 bases from V and 3 bases from J, with 18 bases in between. CDR3 length: 15 amino acids. Germline V gene data show CDR1 as MNHEY and CDR2 as SMNVEV (reference sequence). The CDR3, as DNA: TGTGCCAGCAGCAGACAGGACGGCAAAAACTACGAGCAGTACTTC. Translating it yields CASSRQDGKNYEQYF.